This T cell receptor beta chain was recorded in a study of blood T cells in healthy people across ages (dated by TCRdb to the mid-2010s). For the study in its entirety: In model experiments, roughly one uniquely barcoded TCR beta cDNA molecule per two T cells was captured by template switching. To track age-related changes in TCR beta repertoire diversity, the study relied on deep sequencing normalized with unique cDNA molecular identifiers. Donors were grouped into four age groups: young (average roughly 17 years), middle-aged (over 35), aged (62) and long-lived (approximately 81). Donors of different ages were randomly distributed across sequencing lanes to avoid experimental bias. Using the same blood draw, the study looked at two additional independent replicas of 1 million unique cDNA reads for two donors, one aged 18 to 30 and the other aged 80 or older.

Looking up the germline V gene yields CDR1 SGHTA and CDR2 FQGNSA. The CDR3, cysteine through phenylalanine, is 15 amino acids long. Just the 45-base CDR3 DNA is kept, in frame starting at base 1. The V end loses 5 bases and the J end loses 1 base, and a stretch of 14 bases separates them. Library construction relied on 5' RACE. The instrument given in TCRdb is Illumina HiSeq 2500. A second PCR of roughly 6 to 11 cycles was run with a J-beta primer mix and a sample-barcoded 5' primer. A unique molecular identifier was introduced onto each TCR beta cDNA molecule by a template-switch 5' adaptor carrying 12 random nucleotides. Each sample yielded at least 2.5 million CDR3-containing paired-end reads. First-strand cDNA was synthesized from all RNA with the Mint cDNA synthesis kit, primed by a TRBC-specific oligonucleotide. Following uracil-DNA glycosylase treatment, a first 18-cycle PCR with universal primers M1SS and BC2_uni_R was performed on all cDNA. The paper's processing steps were these. Each sample was normalized by randomly selecting 1 million high-quality reads, each carrying a distinct molecular identifier. Reads with shared molecular identifiers were discarded instead of being binned into consensus sequences. CDR3 identification, clonotype clustering and error correction used MiTCR with a Q25 quality threshold and the strictest error-elimination algorithm. A nonparametric unseen species model using Euler transformation provided a lower-bound estimate of total TCR beta diversity. TCRdb ran its own pipeline on the public reads, namely fastp trimming at Q25 and MiXCR clone calling, and kept in-frame beta chains. Under each unique CDR3 protein, matching rows form one entry showing the most common genes and DNA. The V and J calls were determined by TCRdb, not by the authors. Here the sample has 700,000 or so distinct CDR3 sequences; 35% to 50% occur a single time. The ten largest clones take up about 30% of the sample.

On the study overall, not on this receptor specifically: Observed TCR beta diversity per million T cells fell roughly linearly with age, and a significant reduction was already apparent by age around 44. The percentage of naive T cells measured by flow cytometry correlated strongly with observed TCR beta diversity. Donor CMV infection status was unknown, potentially confounding age-related changes in expanded clonotypes. Compared with the aged group, the long-lived group had more naive CD4+ T cells, fewer expanded clones and increased TCR diversity, suggesting age selection. Estimates of total diversity from one million sequenced T cells were regarded as lower bounds and underestimates. Because profiling used bulk unsorted PBMCs, naive and antigen-experienced compartments could not be compared conclusively.

Donors were 39 systemically healthy Caucasian individuals from Russia aged roughly 6 to 95 years. Each donor gave 9 to 10 milliliters of peripheral blood, collected into EDTA-treated Vacutainer tubes. Ficoll-Paque density-gradient centrifugation was used to isolate PBMCs, with at least 6 million per sample. Trizol reagent was used to extract total RNA from PBMCs, with at least 6 micrograms per sample. The percentages of naive CD45RAhigh/CD27high T cells were determined by flow cytometry on a PBMC aliquot from every donor. About this clonotype: The antigen it recognizes is unknown. No per-base quality is available; no much larger clone lies one base away.

The chain is encoded by TRBV7-2 joined to TRBJ1-1, with no confident D gene call. The sequenced sample was blood. This receptor was obtained from an elderly man in good health. The CDR3 region reads CASSPGAGRNTEAFF. The sequenced DNA is TGTGCCAGCAGCCCTGGCGCGGGGAGGAACACTGAAGCTTTCTTT.